This T cell receptor beta chain is drawn from a study of Ad26.COV2.S vaccination and SARS-CoV-2 variants. Study as a whole: A participant enrolled in the COV1001 Ad26.COV2.S trial arm provided the sample. General observations from the study: Reports say spike-specific CD8+ and CD4+ T cell responses covered substantial breadth after vaccination. The study found higher spike-specific TCR breadth in vaccine than placebo recipients. Whether participants received vaccine or placebo, their non-spike TCR breadth was similar.

Regarding treatment: roughly 18 received Ad26.COV2.S at low or high dose, single or two shots; roughly five received placebo; per-sample allocation not given. Material that was analyzed had been drawn on day 63 after the first vaccine or placebo injection. Note on this clone: As yet, its antigen is unknown.

The data were produced by immunoSEQ multiplex PCR, yet TCRdb's version contains in-frame clones alone and is incomplete. Altogether more than 300,000 clones are present, 70% to 90% being singletons, with the ten largest covering 2% to 2.5%. Trimming removed 4 bases from V and 3 bases from J; junction bases left unmatched: 8. Per germline, CDR1 SEHNR and CDR2 FQNEAQ (reference sequence). The CDR3 has 16 residues. The sample in question was peripheral blood, obtained in a trial of Ad26.COV2.S vaccine versus placebo. V and J are TRBV7-9 and TRBJ2-3; 9 positions agree with TRBD2. The TCR comes from a person between 18 and 60 years old who received the Ad26.COV2.S COVID-19 vaccine or a placebo. The CDR3 nucleotides are TGTGCCAGCAGCTCACGGTTGGGACTAGCAACAGATACGCAGTATTTT. Amino acid sequence: CASSSRLGLATDTQYF.